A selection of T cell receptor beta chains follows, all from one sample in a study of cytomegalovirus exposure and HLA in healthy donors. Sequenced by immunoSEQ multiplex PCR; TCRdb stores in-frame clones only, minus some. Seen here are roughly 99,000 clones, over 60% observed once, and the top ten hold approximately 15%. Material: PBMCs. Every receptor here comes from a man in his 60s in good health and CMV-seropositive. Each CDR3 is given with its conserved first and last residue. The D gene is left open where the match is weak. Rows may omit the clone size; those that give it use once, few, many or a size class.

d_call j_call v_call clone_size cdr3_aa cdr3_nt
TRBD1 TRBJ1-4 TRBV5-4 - CASSPLPIGQGASEKLFF TGTGCCAGCAGCCCCCTCCCTATAGGCCAGGGGGCGAGTGAAAAACTGTTTTTT
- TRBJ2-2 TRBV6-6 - CASSSGLENTGELFF TGTGCCAGCTCCTCGGGACTTGAGAACACCGGGGAGCTGTTTTTT
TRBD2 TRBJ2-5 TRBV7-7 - CASSLGPSGGGTQYF TGTGCTAGCAGCTTAGGCCCCAGCGGGGGGGGGACCCAGTACTTC
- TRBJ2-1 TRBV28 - CASSPVGPSYNEQFF TGTGCCAGCAGCCCCGTGGGGCCTTCCTACAATGAGCAGTTCTTC
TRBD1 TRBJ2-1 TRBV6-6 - CASSYWGTGANEQFF TGTGCCAGCAGTTACTGGGGGACAGGGGCAAATGAGCAGTTCTTC
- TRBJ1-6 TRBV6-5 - CASSPTSYNSPLHF TGTGCCAGCAGCCCGACAAGCTATAATTCACCCCTCCACTTT
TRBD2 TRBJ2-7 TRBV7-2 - CASSLTSGGTVEQYF TGTGCCAGCAGCTTGACTAGCGGGGGGACGGTAGAGCAGTACTTC
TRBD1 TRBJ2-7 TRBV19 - CASRRTGTGNFYEQYF TGTGCCAGTAGAAGGACCGGGACAGGGAATTTTTACGAGCAGTACTTC
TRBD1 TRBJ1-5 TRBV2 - CASSVTGTEGQPQHF TGTGCCAGCAGTGTAACCGGGACAGAGGGACAGCCCCAGCATTTT
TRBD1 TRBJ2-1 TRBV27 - CASSLSGTGPWDEQFF TGTGCCAGCAGTTTATCAGGGACAGGGCCTTGGGATGAGCAGTTCTTC
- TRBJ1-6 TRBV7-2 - CASSRLWGQKNNSPLHF TGTGCCAGCAGCCGACTTTGGGGCCAGAAAAATAATTCACCCCTCCACTTT
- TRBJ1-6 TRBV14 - CASSLGLNNSPLHF TGTGCCAGCAGCCTGGGACTGAACAATTCACCCCTCCACTTT
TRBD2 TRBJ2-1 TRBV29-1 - CSARLAGGPSYNEQFF TGCAGCGCTCGACTAGCGGGGGGACCCTCCTACAATGAGCAGTTCTTC
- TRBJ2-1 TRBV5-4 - CASSPIGLGNYNEQFF TGTGCCAGCAGCCCGATAGGACTGGGCAACTACAATGAGCAGTTCTTC
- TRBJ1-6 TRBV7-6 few CASSYDGNYNSPLHF TGTGCCAGCAGCTACGACGGGAATTATAATTCACCCCTCCACTTT
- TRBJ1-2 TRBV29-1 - CSVTRNRGGYGYTF TGCAGCGTTACGAGGAACCGAGGAGGCTATGGCTACACCTTC
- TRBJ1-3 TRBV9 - CASSVSGLNSGNTIYF TGTGCCAGCAGCGTGTCAGGACTGAACTCTGGAAACACCATATATTTT
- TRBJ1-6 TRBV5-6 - CASSFRQNSPLHF TGTGCCAGCAGCTTTCGACAGAATTCACCCCTCCACTTT
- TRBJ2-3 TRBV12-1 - CASSFDGLDIGTQYF TGTGCCAGCAGCTTTGATGGACTAGATATAGGTACGCAGTATTTT
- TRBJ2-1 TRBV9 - CASSVEWGDYNEQFF TGTGCCAGCAGCGTAGAATGGGGGGATTACAATGAGCAGTTCTTC
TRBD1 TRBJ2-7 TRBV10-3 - CAISGGTGGYEQYF TGTGCCATCAGTGGGGGGACAGGGGGCTACGAGCAGTACTTC
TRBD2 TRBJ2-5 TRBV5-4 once CASKKWTSEETQYF TGTGCCAGCAAGAAATGGACTAGCGAAGAGACCCAGTACTTC
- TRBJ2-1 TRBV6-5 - CASSSPGVVYEQFF TGTGCCAGCAGTTCTCCCGGGGTCGTTTATGAGCAGTTCTTC
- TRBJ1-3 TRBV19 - CASSINGQSSGNTIYF TGTGCCAGTAGTATTAATGGGCAAAGCTCTGGAAACACCATATATTTT
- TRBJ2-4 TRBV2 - CASSAGLGGNIQYF TGTGCCAGCAGTGCCGGACTGGGGGGAAACATTCAGTACTTC
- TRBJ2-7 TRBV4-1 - CASSRGLSYEQYF TGCGCCAGCAGCCGGGGACTCTCCTACGAGCAGTACTTC
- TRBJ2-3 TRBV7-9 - CASSLLAGGQGGYDTQYF TGTGCCAGCAGCCTACTAGCGGGGGGACAGGGGGGTTATGATACGCAGTATTTT
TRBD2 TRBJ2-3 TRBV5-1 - CASSLAGAQVDTQYF TGCGCCAGCAGCTTAGCGGGGGCCCAGGTAGATACGCAGTATTTT
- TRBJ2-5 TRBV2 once CASSEARGRAQYF TGTGCCAGCAGTGAAGCGAGGGGGAGGGCCCAGTACTTC
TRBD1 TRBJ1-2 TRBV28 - CASRPTGGIYGYTF TGTGCCAGCAGACCGACAGGGGGAATCTATGGCTACACCTTC
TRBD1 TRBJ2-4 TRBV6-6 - CASSYSGQGRNIQYF TGTGCCAGCAGTTACTCAGGACAGGGGAGAAACATTCAGTACTTC
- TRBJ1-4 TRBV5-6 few CASSLAVGDPTLANEKLFF TGTGCCAGCAGCTTGGCCGTAGGGGATCCCACATTGGCTAATGAAAAACTGTTTTTT
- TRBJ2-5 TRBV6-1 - CASSEALGVRGETQYF TGTGCCAGCAGTGAAGCGCTCGGGGTGAGGGGGGAGACCCAGTACTTC
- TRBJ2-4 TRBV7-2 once CASSLVGDIQYF TGTGCCAGCAGCTTAGTGGGAGACATTCAGTACTTC
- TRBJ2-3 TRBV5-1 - CASSPPISNGDTQYF TGCGCCAGCAGCCCACCGATTAGCAATGGAGATACGCAGTATTTT
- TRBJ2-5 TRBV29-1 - CSVEAGGLETQYF TGCAGCGTTGAAGCGGGGGGCTTAGAGACCCAGTACTTC
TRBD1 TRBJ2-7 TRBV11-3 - CASSLFKVPGQGSLDEQYF TGTGCCAGCAGCTTATTTAAGGTCCCCGGACAGGGAAGTTTGGACGAGCAGTACTTC
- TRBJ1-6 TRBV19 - CASSIKGPSGSPLHF TGTGCCAGTAGTATCAAGGGGCCTTCGGGCTCACCCCTCCACTTT
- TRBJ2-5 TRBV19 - CASSIVLVQETQYF TGTGCCAGTAGTATCGTCCTCGTCCAAGAGACCCAGTACTTC
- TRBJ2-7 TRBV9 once CASDWIQYF TGTGCCAGCGACTGGATACAGTACTTC
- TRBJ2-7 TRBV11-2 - CASSLVGRGDEQYF TGTGCCAGCAGCTTAGTAGGCAGGGGCGACGAGCAGTACTTC
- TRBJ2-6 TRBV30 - CAWGKGAGANVLTF TGTGCCTGGGGGAAGGGAGCTGGGGCCAACGTCCTGACTTTC
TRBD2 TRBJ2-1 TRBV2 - CASSDSPTSRERNEQFF TGTGCCAGCAGTGACTCTCCGACTAGCCGGGAAAGGAATGAGCAGTTCTTC